These T cell receptor beta chains were read from a single sample in a study of blood T cell repertoires in COVID-19. TCRdb's copy holds only in-frame clones and misses some; the assay was immunoSEQ multiplex PCR. The repertoire holds about 210,000 clones, with 70% to 90% as singletons. The specimen was peripheral blood. The receptors come from a woman aged 40 to 49 with acute or convalescent COVID-19. CDR3s include the opening cysteine and the closing phenylalanine or tryptophan. D genes are given only for firm matches. Some rows mark clone size as missing; the rest say once, few, many or name a class of expanded clone.

clone_size: NA
d_call: NA
j_call: TRBJ2-3
v_call: TRBV9
cdr3_nt: TGTGCCAGCAGCGTAGGTCGTAGCGGCGTAACCACAGATACGCAGTATTTT
cdr3_aa: CASSVGRSGVTTDTQYF

clone_size: NA
d_call: NA
j_call: TRBJ1-1
v_call: TRBV7-9
cdr3_nt: TGTGCCAGCAGCTTAGCCCTTTCGCCGGACACTGAAGCTTTCTTT
cdr3_aa: CASSLALSPDTEAFF

clone_size: NA
d_call: TRBD1
j_call: TRBJ2-3
v_call: TRBV19
cdr3_nt: TGTGCCAGTAGTGTGGGACAGGCGGCGGATACGCAGTATTTT
cdr3_aa: CASSVGQAADTQYF

clone_size: NA
d_call: NA
j_call: TRBJ1-1
v_call: TRBV15
cdr3_nt: TGTGCCACCCATAAGAGCACTGAAGCTTTCTTT
cdr3_aa: CATHKSTEAFF

clone_size: NA
d_call: TRBD1
j_call: TRBJ1-2
v_call: TRBV10-3
cdr3_nt: TGTGCCATCATCGACCAGGCAGGGGGCTATGGCTACACCTTC
cdr3_aa: CAIIDQAGGYGYTF

clone_size: NA
d_call: TRBD1
j_call: TRBJ2-1
v_call: TRBV7-8
cdr3_nt: TGTGCCAGCAGCTTAGAGGGACAGGGGGCTGCGGGTGAGCAGTTCTTC
cdr3_aa: CASSLEGQGAAGEQFF

clone_size: NA
d_call: TRBD1
j_call: TRBJ2-5
v_call: TRBV24-1
cdr3_nt: TGTGCCACCAGTGAACGGGACAGACAAGAGACCCAGTACTTC
cdr3_aa: CATSERDRQETQYF

clone_size: once
d_call: NA
j_call: TRBJ1-4
v_call: TRBV21-1
cdr3_nt: TGTGCCAGCAGCAAAGGGCAGGGAAGGTTTTTT
cdr3_aa: CASSKGQGRFF

clone_size: once
d_call: NA
j_call: TRBJ1-2
v_call: TRBV19
cdr3_nt: TGTGCCAGTAGTTTCCCCACGGGGAACTATGGCTACACCTTC
cdr3_aa: CASSFPTGNYGYTF

clone_size: NA
d_call: NA
j_call: TRBJ2-2
v_call: TRBV15
cdr3_nt: TGTGCCACCAGCACGGGACTTAACACCGGGGAGCTGTTTTTT
cdr3_aa: CATSTGLNTGELFF

clone_size: NA
d_call: TRBD1
j_call: TRBJ2-3
v_call: TRBV30
cdr3_nt: TGTGCCTGGAGGCCGACCCTGGGACAGGGGTTTACAGATACGCAGTATTTT
cdr3_aa: CAWRPTLGQGFTDTQYF

clone_size: NA
d_call: TRBD2
j_call: TRBJ2-3
v_call: TRBV30
cdr3_nt: TGTGCCTGGAGACCTAAGCGGGGGGCCACAGATACGCAGTATTTT
cdr3_aa: CAWRPKRGATDTQYF

clone_size: NA
d_call: TRBD2
j_call: TRBJ2-3
v_call: TRBV30
cdr3_nt: TGTGCCTGGAGTAAAGGTAGCGGGGGGGCCGATACGCAGTATTTT
cdr3_aa: CAWSKGSGGADTQYF

clone_size: NA
d_call: TRBD1
j_call: TRBJ2-4
v_call: TRBV5-1
cdr3_nt: TGCGCCAGCAGGGGGACAGAAACAGCCAAAAACATTCAGTACTTC
cdr3_aa: CASRGTETAKNIQYF

clone_size: NA
d_call: NA
j_call: TRBJ2-1
v_call: TRBV5-6
cdr3_nt: TGTGCCAGCAGCTTGTCATCAGGGCGCTCCTACAATGAGCAGTTCTTC
cdr3_aa: CASSLSSGRSYNEQFF

clone_size: NA
d_call: TRBD1
j_call: TRBJ2-3
v_call: TRBV18
cdr3_nt: TGTGCCAGCTCACGTGGTTCAGGGGGCGTGGATACGCAGTATTTT
cdr3_aa: CASSRGSGGVDTQYF

clone_size: NA
d_call: TRBD1
j_call: TRBJ2-5
v_call: TRBV9
cdr3_nt: TGTGCCAGCAGCCCATCGGGACAGATCCAAGAGACCCAGTACTTC
cdr3_aa: CASSPSGQIQETQYF

clone_size: NA
d_call: TRBD1
j_call: TRBJ1-5
v_call: TRBV2
cdr3_nt: TGTGCCAGCACCACGGGACAGGGGTATCAGCCCCAGCATTTT
cdr3_aa: CASTTGQGYQPQHF

clone_size: NA
d_call: NA
j_call: TRBJ2-1
v_call: TRBV5-1
cdr3_nt: TGCGCCAGCAGCCCGACTAGTGGAGTGAATGAGCAGTTCTTC
cdr3_aa: CASSPTSGVNEQFF

clone_size: NA
d_call: NA
j_call: TRBJ1-1
v_call: TRBV13
cdr3_nt: TGTGCCAGCAGATTACACCAGGGCTTAAGGTTGAACACTGAAGCTTTCTTT
cdr3_aa: CASRLHQGLRLNTEAFF

clone_size: NA
d_call: TRBD2
j_call: TRBJ2-3
v_call: TRBV7-8
cdr3_nt: TGTGCCAGCAGCCTCGGGACTAGCGGGGAAATCACAGATACGCAGTATTTT
cdr3_aa: CASSLGTSGEITDTQYF

clone_size: once
d_call: TRBD1
j_call: TRBJ1-5
v_call: TRBV19
cdr3_nt: TGTGCCAATAGTATAGCTGCGACAGGGGGACAGCCCCAGCATTTT
cdr3_aa: CANSIAATGGQPQHF

clone_size: NA
d_call: TRBD2
j_call: TRBJ2-3
v_call: TRBV3-1/TRBV3-2
cdr3_nt: TGTGCCAGCAGCCAGGGAGGGACCGGGGGTACGCAGTATTTT
cdr3_aa: CASSQGGTGGTQYF

clone_size: NA
d_call: NA
j_call: TRBJ2-1
v_call: TRBV4-1
cdr3_nt: TGCGCCAGCAGCCAAGGGAGGAACAATGAGCAGTTCTTC
cdr3_aa: CASSQGRNNEQFF

clone_size: NA
d_call: TRBD2
j_call: TRBJ2-2
v_call: TRBV11-2
cdr3_nt: TGTGCCAGCAGCTTGGGACTAGCGGGGGCGCACACCGGGGAGCTGTTTTTT
cdr3_aa: CASSLGLAGAHTGELFF

clone_size: NA
d_call: TRBD1
j_call: TRBJ1-3
v_call: TRBV5-6
cdr3_nt: TGTGCCAGCAGCACAGGGGGAGGAAACACCATATATTTT
cdr3_aa: CASSTGGGNTIYF

clone_size: NA
d_call: TRBD1
j_call: TRBJ1-2
v_call: TRBV5-4
cdr3_nt: TGTGCCAGCAGCTACGAACCGACAGGGGGCGATGGCTACACCTTC
cdr3_aa: CASSYEPTGGDGYTF

clone_size: NA
d_call: NA
j_call: TRBJ2-2
v_call: TRBV11-3
cdr3_nt: TGTGCCAGCAGCTTAATCGGGAGCGGGGAGCTGTTTTTT
cdr3_aa: CASSLIGSGELFF

clone_size: NA
d_call: NA
j_call: TRBJ1-5
v_call: TRBV30
cdr3_nt: TGTGCCTGGTCCCGTGAGAGCAATCAGCCCCAGCATTTT
cdr3_aa: CAWSRESNQPQHF

clone_size: NA
d_call: TRBD1
j_call: TRBJ1-1
v_call: TRBV5-1
cdr3_nt: TGCGCCAGCAGCTCTACACAGGGGGGTGGCACTGAAGCTTTCTTT
cdr3_aa: CASSSTQGGGTEAFF

clone_size: NA
d_call: NA
j_call: TRBJ1-4
v_call: TRBV11-2
cdr3_nt: TGTGCCAGCAGCTTAAACCAAGCGGCCCGCCTAAATGAAAAACTGTTTTTT
cdr3_aa: CASSLNQAARLNEKLFF

clone_size: once
d_call: TRBD2
j_call: TRBJ2-1
v_call: TRBV2
cdr3_nt: TGTGCCAGCAGTGAAGCGCTAGCGGGGGGGCGCGAGCAGTTCTTC
cdr3_aa: CASSEALAGGREQFF

clone_size: NA
d_call: NA
j_call: TRBJ1-2
v_call: TRBV30
cdr3_nt: TGTGCCTGGAGGTCAGGGTTGGGCTACACCTTC
cdr3_aa: CAWRSGLGYTF

clone_size: NA
d_call: NA
j_call: TRBJ2-1
v_call: TRBV24-1
cdr3_nt: TGTGCCACCAGTGAGGTTGGGACAGGTCCGGGGGGGCAGTTCTTC
cdr3_aa: CATSEVGTGPGGQFF

clone_size: NA
d_call: NA
j_call: TRBJ1-6
v_call: TRBV19
cdr3_nt: TGTGCCAGTAGCATCCGGGGGTCCGGTTCACCCCTCCACTTT
cdr3_aa: CASSIRGSGSPLHF

clone_size: NA
d_call: NA
j_call: TRBJ1-5
v_call: TRBV9
cdr3_nt: TGTGCCAGCAGCGAATCAGGGGGCAATCAGCCCCAGCATTTT
cdr3_aa: CASSESGGNQPQHF

clone_size: few
d_call: NA
j_call: TRBJ1-2
v_call: TRBV18
cdr3_nt: TGTGCCAGCTCACCATCAAGCGGATTTTTAGGCTATGGCTACACCTTC
cdr3_aa: CASSPSSGFLGYGYTF

clone_size: NA
d_call: TRBD2
j_call: TRBJ2-3
v_call: TRBV2
cdr3_nt: TGTGCCAGCAGTGAAACCGCGGGGGGGCCGGTGACAGATACGCAGTATTTT
cdr3_aa: CASSETAGGPVTDTQYF

clone_size: NA
d_call: TRBD2
j_call: TRBJ2-5
v_call: TRBV5-5
cdr3_nt: TGTGCCAGCAGCTTGACTGGCAGCGGGGTTCAAGAGACCCAGTACTTC
cdr3_aa: CASSLTGSGVQETQYF

clone_size: NA
d_call: TRBD1
j_call: TRBJ1-4
v_call: TRBV2
cdr3_nt: TGTGCCAGCAGCCCCGGGACAGGGGGGGACGAAAAACTGTTTTTT
cdr3_aa: CASSPGTGGDEKLFF

clone_size: NA
d_call: TRBD1
j_call: TRBJ2-5
v_call: TRBV24-1
cdr3_nt: TGTGCCACCAGTGATTTGGACAGGGGGACCCAGTACTTC
cdr3_aa: CATSDLDRGTQYF